These T cell receptor beta chains were read from a single sample in a study of blood T cells in healthy people across ages. One entry per CDR3 protein results from TCRdb running MiXCR on the 5' RACE reads. This table has more than 1 million distinct CDR3 sequences, 40% to 55% appearing once. The specimen sequenced was blood. The receptors shown here come from a woman aged 60-70 years in good health. CDR3s include the opening cysteine and the closing phenylalanine or tryptophan. D genes are given only for firm matches. Size is omitted from some rows. Given values are once, few, many or a class for expanded clones.

clone_size | d_call | j_call | v_call | cdr3_aa | cdr3_nt
few | TRBD1 | TRBJ2-5 | TRBV4-1 | CASSHEGVQGVGETQYF | TGCGCCAGCAGCCATGAGGGAGTACAGGGGGTGGGGGAGACCCAGTACTTC
NA | TRBD1 | TRBJ1-5 | TRBV20-1 | CSATGTGPEQPQHF | TGCAGTGCAACCGGGACAGGGCCAGAGCAGCCCCAGCATTTT
NA | NA | TRBJ2-5 | TRBV7-8 | CASKPRFSSLETQYF | TGTGCCAGCAAACCCCGGTTTAGTAGTTTGGAGACCCAGTACTTC
few | NA | TRBJ2-5 | TRBV20-1 | CSARDQGTQETQYF | TGCAGTGCTAGAGATCAGGGGACCCAAGAGACCCAGTACTTC
few | NA | TRBJ2-7 | TRBV27 | CASSSLKTYEQYF | TGTGCCAGCAGTTCCCTGAAAACCTACGAGCAGTACTTC
NA | NA | TRBJ2-7 | TRBV10-3 | CAISESKFSEQYF | TGTGCCATCAGTGAGTCGAAATTTAGTGAGCAGTACTTC
few | NA | TRBJ2-7 | TRBV6-6 | CASSYKGRGSYEQYF | TGTGCCAGCAGTTATAAAGGGCGCGGGTCGTACGAGCAGTACTTC
NA | NA | TRBJ2-4 | TRBV21-1 | CASTKRGAAKNIQYF | TGTGCCAGCACCAAGAGGGGGGCGGCCAAAAACATTCAGTACTTC
few | NA | TRBJ2-3 | TRBV7-9 | CASSSGGNTQYF | TGTGCCAGCAGTTCTGGGGGGAATACGCAGTATTTT
NA | TRBD1 | TRBJ1-1 | TRBV4-2 | CASSQGPGTAPEAFF | TGTGCCAGCAGCCAAGGGCCGGGGACAGCACCCGAAGCTTTCTTT
NA | NA | TRBJ2-7 | TRBV12-5 | CASGLSRKGSYEQYF | TGTGCTAGTGGACTCTCCCGAAAGGGCTCCTACGAGCAGTACTTC
NA | TRBD2 | TRBJ2-7 | TRBV10-3 | CAISSRDGLADNEQYF | TGTGCCATCAGCAGCCGCGATGGACTAGCCGACAATGAGCAGTACTTC
NA | NA | TRBJ2-3 | TRBV27 | CASSRWASSTDTQYF | TGTGCCAGCAGCCGCTGGGCGTCTAGCACAGATACGCAGTATTTT
many | NA | TRBJ2-7 | TRBV29-1 | CSVGAAVGYEQYF | TGCAGCGTCGGGGCCGCTGTGGGTTACGAGCAGTACTTC
NA | TRBD1 | TRBJ2-1 | TRBV5-1 | CASSLLARGRSNEQFF | TGCGCCAGCAGCTTGCTTGCCAGGGGGCGCAGCAATGAGCAGTTCTTC
few | TRBD2 | TRBJ2-3 | TRBV29-1 | CSVDGTSGSRGTDTQYF | TGCAGCGTTGATGGGACTAGCGGGAGTCGGGGCACAGATACGCAGTATTTT
NA | NA | TRBJ1-5 | TRBV6-5 | CASSYFGQPQHF | TGTGCCAGCAGTTACTTTGGTCAGCCCCAGCATTTT
NA | NA | TRBJ1-2 | TRBV12-3/TRBV12-4 | CASSPWTANYGYTF | TGTGCCAGCAGTCCTTGGACAGCCAACTATGGCTACACCTTC
NA | NA | TRBJ1-2 | TRBV21-1 | CASSGQSAGQGVRGGYTF | TGTGCCAGCAGCGGACAAAGTGCGGGACAGGGGGTCCGGGGGGGCTACACCTTC
NA | TRBD2 | TRBJ2-5 | TRBV2 | CASSLNSGRAGETQYF | TGTGCCAGCAGTTTGAATAGCGGGAGGGCCGGGGAGACCCAGTACTTC
NA | NA | TRBJ2-7 | TRBV2 | CASSEERVREIKQYF | TGTGCCAGCAGTGAAGAAAGGGTTCGGGAGATAAAGCAGTACTTC
few | TRBD1 | TRBJ1-5 | TRBV10-3 | CAINQGDLGQPQHF | TGTGCCATCAACCAGGGGGATTTGGGTCAGCCCCAGCATTTT
few | TRBD1 | TRBJ1-1 | TRBV12-3/TRBV12-4 | CASSPRQGGEAFF | TGTGCCAGCAGCCCTCGACAGGGGGGTGAAGCTTTCTTT
NA | NA | TRBJ2-4 | TRBV9 | CASSVGWGKNIQYF | TGTGCCAGCAGCGTAGGATGGGGCAAAAACATTCAGTACTTC
once | TRBD2 | TRBJ2-7 | TRBV2 | CASWGTSGEQYF | TGTGCCAGCTGGGGGACTAGCGGGGAGCAGTACTTC
NA | NA | TRBJ2-7 | TRBV20-1 | CSARAEGLYEQYF | TGCAGTGCTAGAGCGGAGGGCCTCTACGAGCAGTACTTC
NA | TRBD2 | TRBJ2-3 | TRBV24-1 | CATSESGTSGRRGADTQYF | TGTGCCACCAGTGAATCCGGGACTAGCGGGAGAAGAGGCGCAGATACGCAGTATTTT
NA | NA | TRBJ1-1 | TRBV28 | CASSPLRTATEAFF | TGTGCCAGCAGTCCCCTCCGGACAGCTACTGAAGCTTTCTTT
few | TRBD2 | TRBJ2-1 | TRBV2 | CASSEEASGLYNEQFF | TGTGCCAGCAGTGAAGAGGCTAGCGGCTTATACAATGAGCAGTTCTTC
NA | TRBD2 | TRBJ2-1 | TRBV27 | CASSPSPGTSGRNEQFF | TGTGCCAGCAGTCCCTCCCCCGGGACTAGCGGGAGAAATGAGCAGTTCTTC
NA | TRBD2 | TRBJ2-1 | TRBV6-5 | CAILTSGRSEQFF | TGTGCCATCCTGACTAGCGGGAGAAGTGAGCAGTTCTTC
NA | NA | TRBJ2-6 | TRBV3-1 | CASSPLGNTGANVLTF | TGTGCCAGCAGCCCTCTCGGGAACACTGGGGCCAACGTCCTGACTTTC
NA | TRBD2 | TRBJ2-1 | TRBV5-1 | CASSLIPPSGGQGQVF | TGCGCCAGCAGCTTGATTCCCCCTAGCGGGGGCCAAGGGCAGGTCTTC
NA | TRBD2 | TRBJ2-1 | TRBV27 | CASATGGYNEQFF | TGTGCCAGCGCCACCGGGGGGTACAATGAGCAGTTCTTC
NA | NA | TRBJ2-3 | TRBV2 | CASRGLGADTQYF | TGTGCCAGCAGGGGGTTGGGCGCAGATACGCAGTATTTT
NA | TRBD2 | TRBJ2-1 | TRBV5-1 | CASSLGLAGVHEQFF | TGCGCCAGCAGCTTGGGGCTAGCGGGAGTCCATGAGCAGTTCTTC
NA | NA | TRBJ1-1 | TRBV7-2 | CASSPRRGANTEAFF | TGTGCCAGCAGCCCTAGACGGGGGGCAAACACTGAAGCTTTCTTT
NA | NA | TRBJ2-4 | TRBV6-1 | CARPRTLSLLAKNIQYF | TGTGCCAGACCTAGGACATTGTCTCTACTAGCCAAAAACATTCAGTACTTC
NA | NA | TRBJ1-2 | TRBV20-1 | CSAPSTGVAGYYTF | TGCAGTGCCCCATCCACGGGAGTCGCAGGTTACTACACCTTC
NA | NA | TRBJ2-6 | TRBV5-1 | CASSFIQGSGANVVTF | TGCGCCAGCAGCTTCATCCAGGGCTCTGGGGCCAACGTCGTGACTTTC
NA | NA | TRBJ2-1 | TRBV20-1 | CSAPDLQVSYNEQFF | TGCAGTGCCCCGGACTTGCAAGTCTCCTACAATGAGCAGTTCTTC
NA | NA | TRBJ1-5 | TRBV20-1 | CSARGAYNQPQHF | TGCAGTGCTAGGGGGGCCTACAATCAGCCCCAGCATTTT
once | TRBD1 | TRBJ2-7 | TRBV7-8 | CASSRGTVEGYNEQYF | TGTGCCAGCAGCAGAGGGACAGTCGAGGGCTACAATGAGCAGTACTTC
NA | TRBD1 | TRBJ2-1 | TRBV6-6 | CASRKDRGDREQFF | TGTGCCAGCAGAAAAGACAGGGGGGACCGTGAGCAGTTCTTC
NA | TRBD2 | TRBJ2-7 | TRBV27 | CASSLSSGRLHEQNF | TGTGCCAGCAGTCTCTCTAGCGGGAGGCTCCACGAGCAGAACTTC
NA | NA | TRBJ2-1 | TRBV29-1 | CSVESGGDEQFF | TGCAGCGTTGAATCCGGGGGCGATGAGCAGTTCTTC
NA | NA | TRBJ2-4 | TRBV7-9 | CASSLALGGAFAKNIQYF | TGTGCCAGCAGCTTAGCTTTAGGAGGGGCGTTTGCCAAAAACATTCAGTACTTC
NA | TRBD1 | TRBJ1-5 | TRBV12-3/TRBV12-4 | CASRDRRQPQHF | TGTGCCAGCCGGGACAGAAGGCAGCCCCAGCATTTT
NA | TRBD1 | TRBJ2-1 | TRBV7-9 | CASSQSRTQGDEQFF | TGTGCCAGCAGCCAAAGCCGCACACAGGGGGATGAGCAGTTCTTC
NA | NA | TRBJ1-5 | TRBV20-1 | CSARDRVGQINQPQHF | TGCAGTGCTAGAGATAGGGTCGGACAGATAAATCAGCCCCAGCATTTT
NA | NA | TRBJ2-3 | TRBV6-5 | CASSYAVGVADTQYF | TGTGCCAGCAGTTACGCAGTTGGGGTTGCAGATACGCAGTATTTT
few | NA | TRBJ1-2 | TRBV12-3/TRBV12-4 | CASSTWTVYGYTF | TGTGCCAGCAGTACCTGGACAGTCTATGGCTACACCTTC
NA | NA | TRBJ2-1 | TRBV29-1 | CSVRPARPYNEQFF | TGCAGCGTTCGCCCTGCCCGCCCCTACAATGAGCAGTTCTTC